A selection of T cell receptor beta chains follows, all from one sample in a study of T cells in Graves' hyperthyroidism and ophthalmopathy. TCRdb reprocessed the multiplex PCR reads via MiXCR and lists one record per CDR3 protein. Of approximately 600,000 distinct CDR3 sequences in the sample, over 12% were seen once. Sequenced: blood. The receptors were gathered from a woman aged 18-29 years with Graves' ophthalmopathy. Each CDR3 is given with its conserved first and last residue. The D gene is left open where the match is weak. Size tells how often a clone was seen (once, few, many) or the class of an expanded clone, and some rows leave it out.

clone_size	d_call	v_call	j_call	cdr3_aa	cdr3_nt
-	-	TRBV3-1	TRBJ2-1	CASSPILGSSYNEQFF	TGTGCCAGCAGCCCCATTCTTGGGAGCTCCTACAATGAGCAGTTCTTC
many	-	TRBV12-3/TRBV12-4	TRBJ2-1	CASEGGGPYNEQFF	TGTGCCAGCGAGGGGGGGGGCCCCTACAATGAGCAGTTCTTC
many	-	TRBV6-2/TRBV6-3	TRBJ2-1	CASSRGGRGSYTDNEQFF	TGTGCCAGCAGCAGGGGGGGCAGGGGCTCGTACACCGACAATGAGCAGTTCTTC
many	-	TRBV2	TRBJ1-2	CASHRDNHGYTF	TGTGCCAGCCACCGGGACAACCATGGCTACACCTTC
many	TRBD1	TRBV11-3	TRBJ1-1	CASRGTGLRAEAFF	TGTGCCAGCAGGGGGACAGGGCTGCGGGCTGAAGCTTTCTTT
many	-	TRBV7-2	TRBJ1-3	CASSLRQSSGNTIYF	TGTGCCAGCAGCCTCCGACAGAGCTCTGGAAACACCATATATTTT
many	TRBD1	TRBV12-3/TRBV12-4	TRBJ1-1	CASSRTGGHTEAFF	TGTGCCAGCAGTCGAACAGGGGGCCACACTGAAGCTTTCTTT
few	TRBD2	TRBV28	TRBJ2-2	CASGLAGAYTGELFF	TGTGCCAGCGGACTAGCGGGAGCTTACACCGGGGAGCTGTTTTTT
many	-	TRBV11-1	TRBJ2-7	CASRRVQGGEQYF	TGTGCCAGCAGAAGAGTACAGGGAGGAGAGCAGTACTTC
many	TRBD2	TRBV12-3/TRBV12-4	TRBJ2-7	CASSGASGIDEQYF	TGTGCCAGCTCTGGGGCTAGCGGGATTGACGAGCAGTACTTC
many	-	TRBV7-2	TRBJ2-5	CASSFTWDQETQYF	TGTGCCAGCAGCTTTACATGGGACCAAGAGACCCAGTACTTC
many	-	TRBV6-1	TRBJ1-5	CASSEHSNQPQHF	TGTGCCAGCAGTGAACATAGCAATCAGCCCCAGCATTTT
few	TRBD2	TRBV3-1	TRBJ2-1	CASSQDLGTSYDEQFF	TGTGCCAGCAGCCAAGATCTCGGGACTAGCTATGATGAGCAGTTCTTC
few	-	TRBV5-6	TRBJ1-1	CASSLNYLGVEAFF	TGTGCCAGCAGCTTGAACTATTTGGGAGTTGAAGCTTTCTTT
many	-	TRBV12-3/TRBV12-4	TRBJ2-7	CASTNRAQYF	TGTGCCAGCACTAACAGGGCGCAGTACTTC
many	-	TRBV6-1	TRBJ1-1	CASERTVDAFF	TGTGCCAGCGAGCGGACAGTCGATGCTTTCTTT
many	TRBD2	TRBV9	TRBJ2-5	CASSAGTSGGAEETQYF	TGTGCCAGCAGCGCGGGGACTAGCGGAGGCGCAGAAGAGACCCAGTACTTC
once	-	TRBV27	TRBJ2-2	CASSLFRTDTGELFF	TGTGCCAGCAGTTTATTCCGGACGGACACCGGGGAGCTGTTTTTT
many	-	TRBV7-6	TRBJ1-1	CASSARQENTEAFF	TGTGCCAGCAGCGCCCGACAGGAGAACACTGAAGCTTTCTTT
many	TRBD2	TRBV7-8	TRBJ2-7	CASSLYRLAARYEQYF	TGTGCCAGCAGCTTATATCGACTAGCGGCCCGCTACGAGCAGTACTTC
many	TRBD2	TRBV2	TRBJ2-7	CASSVPGTSGRAVYEQYF	TGTGCCAGCAGTGTACCCGGGACTAGCGGGAGGGCTGTCTACGAGCAGTACTTC
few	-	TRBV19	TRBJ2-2	CASSSSPALGELFF	TGTGCCAGTAGTAGTTCCCCGGCACTAGGGGAGCTGTTTTTT
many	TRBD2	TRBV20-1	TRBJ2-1	CSARATPPLSGSSYNEQFF	TGCAGTGCTAGAGCAACTCCCCCCCTTAGCGGGAGCTCCTACAATGAGCAGTTCTTC
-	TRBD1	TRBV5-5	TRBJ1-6	CASSLEGQGNSPLHF	TGTGCCAGCAGCTTGGAGGGACAGGGAAATTCACCCCTCCACTTT
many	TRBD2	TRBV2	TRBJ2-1	CASKTGTSGNNEQFF	TGTGCCAGCAAGACCGGGACTAGCGGTAACAATGAGCAGTTCTTC
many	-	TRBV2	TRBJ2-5	CASSEGLEDQETQYF	TGTGCCAGCAGTGAAGGCCTGGAGGATCAAGAGACCCAGTACTTC
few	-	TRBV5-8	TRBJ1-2	CASSAEDSNYGYTF	TGTGCCAGCAGCGCCGAGGATTCTAACTATGGCTACACCTTC
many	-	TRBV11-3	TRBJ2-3	CASSLGGPRTDTQYF	TGTGCCAGCAGCTTAGGCGGACCACGCACAGATACGCAGTATTTT
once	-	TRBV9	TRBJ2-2	CASSVLQGSSGELFF	TGTGCCAGCAGCGTTCTACAGGGTAGTTCGGGGGAGCTGTTTTTT
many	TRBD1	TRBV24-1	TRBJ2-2	CAAAGTVNTGELFF	TGTGCCGCCGCTGGGACAGTGAACACCGGGGAGCTGTTTTTT
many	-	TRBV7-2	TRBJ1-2	CASSLVGGLLYGYTF	TGTGCCAGCAGCTTAGTGGGTGGCCTACTCTATGGCTACACCTTC
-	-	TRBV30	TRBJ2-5	CAWSLSQETQYF	TGTGCCTGGAGCTTGTCCCAAGAGACCCAGTACTTC
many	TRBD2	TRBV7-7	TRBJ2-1	CASSFLTRLASYNEQFF	TGTGCTAGCAGCTTTTTAACACGACTAGCAAGCTACAATGAGCAGTTCTTC
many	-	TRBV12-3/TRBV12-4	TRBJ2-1	CASSLIQLPTMKGQFF	TGTGCCAGCAGTTTGATACAGCTACCTACAATGAAGGGGCAGTTCTTC
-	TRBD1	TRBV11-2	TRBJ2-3	CASSLATGGPDTQYF	TGTGCCAGCAGCTTAGCGACAGGGGGACCAGATACGCAGTATTTT
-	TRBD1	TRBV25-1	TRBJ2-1	CASSDDRGGNEQFF	TGTGCCAGCAGTGATGACAGGGGCGGGAATGAGCAGTTCTTC
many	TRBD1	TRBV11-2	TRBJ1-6	CASRGLPGQLHSPLHF	TGTGCCAGCAGGGGACTACCGGGACAGCTTCATTCACCCCTCCACTTT
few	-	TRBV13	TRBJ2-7	CASTPLEISYEQYF	TGTGCCAGCACCCCCCTCGAAATCTCCTACGAGCAGTACTTC
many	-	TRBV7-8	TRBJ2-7	CASSSNTRAQGEQYF	TGTGCCAGCAGCTCAAACACGCGGGCCCAAGGGGAGCAGTACTTC
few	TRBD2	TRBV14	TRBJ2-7	CASSQGLAGENF	TGTGCCAGCAGCCAAGGGCTAGCGGGAGAGAACTTC
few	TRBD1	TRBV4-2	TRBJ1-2	CASSPVDRGDGYTF	TGTGCCAGCAGTCCCGTGGACAGGGGTGACGGCTACACCTTC
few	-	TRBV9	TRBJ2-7	CASSVSVSSYEQYF	TGTGCCAGCAGCGTATCTGTAAGCTCCTACGAGCAGTACTTC
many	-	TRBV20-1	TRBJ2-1	CSARARGYNEQFF	TGCAGTGCTAGAGCTCGGGGCTACAATGAGCAGTTCTTC
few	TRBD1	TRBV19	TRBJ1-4	CASSIGTGSGEKLFF	TGTGCCAGTAGTATCGGGACAGGGAGTGGTGAAAAACTGTTTTTT
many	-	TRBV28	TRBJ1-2	CASSLWPGRSGYTF	TGTGCCAGCAGTTTATGGCCAGGTCGTAGTGGCTACACCTTC
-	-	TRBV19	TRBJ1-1	CASQQGNTEAFF	TGTGCCAGTCAACAGGGGAACACTGAAGCTTTCTTT
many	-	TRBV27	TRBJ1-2	CASSQGPGYGYTF	TGTGCCAGCAGTCAGGGGCCAGGCTATGGCTACACCTTC
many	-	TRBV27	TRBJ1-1	CASTSGLGHSTEAFF	TGTGCCAGCACATCTGGTTTGGGGCATAGCACTGAAGCTTTCTTT
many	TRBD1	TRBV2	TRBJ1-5	CASSVGQGAQSQPQHF	TGTGCCAGCAGTGTTGGACAGGGGGCCCAATCTCAGCCCCAGCATTTT